These 2 T cell receptor beta chains share one sample of origin, sequenced in a study of blood T cells in healthy people across ages. Using a J-beta primer mix together with a sample-barcoded 5' primer, a second PCR was run for about 6 to 11 cycles. From the 5' RACE reads, TCRdb called clonotypes with MiXCR, one entry per CDR3 protein. Of about 780,000 distinct CDR3 sequences in the sample, about 46% were seen once. Source material: blood. The receptors come from an elderly man in good health.

The chain combines TRBV12-3 or TRBV12-4 with TRBJ2-2; D might be TRBD1 (6 bases). V was pared by 4 bases and J by 3 bases, with 15 bases between. CDR3 length: 16 amino acids. The CDR3 nucleotides are TGTGCCAGCAGTTATGGACAGCCTATTTACACCGGGGAGCTGTTTTTT. Translated: CASSYGQPIYTGELFF.

This clonotype has a handful of counts. The CDR3 reads CSASWGAGNEQYF. The CDR3 DNA sequence: TGCAGTGCCTCTTGGGGCGCCGGGAACGAGCAGTACTTC. The chain uses TRBV20-1 and TRBJ2-7, with D tentatively TRBD1 or TRBD2 (5 bases each). In germline, CDR1 is DFQATT, CDR2 SNEGSKA (reference sequence). CDR3 size: 13 residues. V was clipped by 6 bases and J by 5 bases, with 17 bases between them.